The following is a T cell receptor (beta chain) sequence with its context. Its antigen remains unidentified. TCRdb's table, derived via immunoSEQ multiplex PCR, lists solely in-frame clones and lacks some. The sample lists tens of thousands of clones; 55% to 75% were seen once. CDR1 is ENHRY, CDR2 SYGVKD, per germline. Unmatched junction bases numbered 12, after V lost 10 bases and J lost 3 bases. CDR3 length: 15 residues. The data derive from a study of radiotherapy plus CTLA-4 blockade in lung cancer. Study information: Objective responses were observed in about 17% of patients, and disease control was achieved by approximately 32%. Study conclusions and caveats: In blood, tumor-derived TCR clones expanded after radiotherapy plus ipilimumab. In blood, early T cell clone dynamics reportedly predicted response best, together with interferon-beta.

The source material was peripheral blood, sampled from a patient treated with radiotherapy plus ipilimumab. The chain employs TRBV10-3 and TRBJ2-3; 8 nucleotides agree with TRBD1. The sequence derives from a human donor with non-small cell lung cancer who had stable disease on radiotherapy plus ipilimumab. The CDR3 DNA sequence: TGTGCCACCTCAGAGGGACAGGAGATAACAGATACGCAGTATTTT. It is translated as CATSEGQEITDTQYF.